The 3 T cell receptor beta chains below come from one sample, sequenced in a study of long-term antiretroviral therapy in people with HIV. Investigators performed immunoSEQ version v3.0 at survey level. Profiled with immunoSEQ multiplex PCR; TCRdb holds only in-frame clones, not every one. The data show 20,000 to 25,000 clones, approximately 82% seen once. The sample was unsorted PBMCs, taken 2.3 to 2.5 years after starting antiretroviral therapy. All receptors come from a man aged 40-49 years with HIV.

J is TRBJ2-1 and V is TRBV29-1; TRBD2 aligns across 8 bases. J lost 5 bases, V lost 4 bases, and 4 bases had no gene match. The CDR3 is 13 residues long. Germline CDR1 reads SQVTM; CDR2 reads ANQGSEA. The CDR3: CSVGLAGHNEQFF. DNA of the CDR3: TGCAGCGTTGGATTAGCGGGACACAATGAGCAGTTCTTC.

V usage is TRBV27 and J usage is TRBJ2-7; 11 bases match TRBD2. Germline V gene data show CDR1 as MNHEY and CDR2 as SMNVEV (reference sequence). V gave up 6 bases and J gave up 0 bases; unmatched junction bases: 1. This CDR3 has 14 amino acids. The CDR3 region is CASRGTSGSYEQYF. Here the CDR3 DNA reads TGTGCCAGCAGGGGGACTAGCGGCTCCTACGAGCAGTACTTC.

This chain links TRBV9 with TRBJ2-1; TRBD2 agrees at 8 bases. Germline trimming cut 2 bases from V and 2 bases from J; bases unmatched to any gene: 3. The CDR3 covers 15 residues. Germline values: CDR1 SGDLS, CDR2 YYNGEE. Written as DNA, the CDR3 is TGTGCCAGCAGCGTGACGGGACTAGCCTACAATGAGCAGTTCTTC. This encodes CASSVTGLAYNEQFF.